The 32 T cell receptor beta chains reported below all come from one sample, sequenced in a study of neurological immune-mediated disorders. TCRdb re-analysed the 5' RACE reads in MiXCR, keeping a single row per CDR3 protein. The sample consists of almost 85,000 distinct CDR3 sequences, 2.6% of them appearing once. Material for sequencing was PBMCs. The receptors here all came from a woman in her thirties with multiple sclerosis.

The table lists this clonotype with many counts. The gene calls are TRBV12-3 or TRBV12-4 and TRBJ2-3; the D call may be TRBD1 or TRBD2 (5 bases each). V lost 2 bases to trimming and J lost 2 bases, with 14 bases between them. This CDR3 contains 16 residues. The CDR3 protein is CASSLQGRSFTDTQYF. The DNA of the CDR3 is TGTGCCAGCAGTTTACAGGGACGGTCTTTCACAGATACGCAGTATTTT.

This clonotype was found many times. The rearrangement joins TRBV20-1 to TRBJ2-2; 8 bases are shared with TRBD1. The CDR3 consists of 16 residues. After removal of 3 bases from V and 3 bases from J, the junction contained 9 bases not matched to a gene. Germline CDR1 reads DFQATT; CDR2 reads SNEGSKA (reference sequence). The chain's CDR3 is CSARGEGQGDTGELFF. The DNA of the CDR3 is TGCAGTGCTAGGGGAGAAGGACAGGGCGACACCGGGGAGCTGTTTTTT.

This clonotype was observed many times. The rearrangement joins TRBV20-1 to TRBJ2-4, with a tentative D call TRBD1 (5 bases). The CDR3 has 13 amino acids. Trimming took 5 bases from V and 0 from J, leaving 8 bases between them. Looked up from germline, CDR1 is DFQATT and CDR2 is SNEGSKA (reference sequence). For the CDR3, the DNA is TGCAGTGCTCGGACATTAGCCAAAAACATTCAGTACTTC. This gives the protein CSARTLAKNIQYF.

This clonotype came up many times. This chain uses TRBV5-6 with TRBJ1-5; 8 positions agree with TRBD1. CDR1 and CDR2 (germline): SGHDT, YYEEEE. With 3 bases clipped from V and 4 bases from J, the junction kept 9 bases outside the gene matches. The CDR3 consists of 16 residues. The CDR3 region has the DNA TGTGCCAGCAGCTCCCGGACAGGGAGCAAAAATCAGCCCCAGCATTTT. The encoded protein is CASSSRTGSKNQPQHF.

This clonotype was counted ten times or more. J is TRBJ1-4 and V is TRBV27; perhaps TRBD1 as D (5 bases). Germline V gives CDR1 MNHEY, CDR2 SMNVEV (reference sequence). V was clipped by 3 bases and J by 6 bases, with 5 bases between them. The CDR3 consists of 12 residues. The CDR3 DNA sequence: TGTGCCAGCAGTTTGGGGGATGAAAAACTGTTTTTT. It codes for CASSLGDEKLFF.

This clonotype was counted many times. The chain couples TRBV20-1 to TRBJ2-7; possible D gene TRBD2, 5 bases. CDR1 is DFQATT and CDR2 is SNEGSKA in the germline V gene (reference sequence). V was cut by 6 bases and J by 2 bases, with 14 bases left in between. The CDR3 extends over 13 amino acids. The DNA of the CDR3 is TGCAGTGCCAAAAGCGGTTTCGCCTACGAGCAGTACTTC. Residues: CSAKSGFAYEQYF.

There are a few counts of this clonotype. A much larger clone sits a single nucleotide away, making a read error possible. The V call is TRBV9, the J call TRBJ2-1; the D call may be TRBD1 or TRBD2 (5 bases each). This CDR3 comprises 16 residues. Trimming removed 0 bases at V and 3 bases at J, with 13 bases between. Germline values: CDR1 SGDLS, CDR2 YYNGEE. As DNA, the CDR3 is TGTGCCAGCAGCGTAGCGGGACCTAACTACTACAATGAGCAGTTCTTC. As protein: CASSVAGPNYYNEQFF.

This clonotype was detected many times. The chain recombines TRBV12-3 or TRBV12-4 with TRBJ1-5, with D unresolved. V was pared by 1 base and J by 2 bases, with 9 bases between. The CDR3 runs 15 residues. CDR3 protein: CASSLGVSGNQPQHF. DNA for the CDR3: TGTGCCAGCAGTTTAGGGGTCAGTGGCAATCAGCCCCAGCATTTT.

In its sample, this clonotype was seen many times. The V and J genes are TRBV20-1 and TRBJ2-7; D remains unclear. Germline values: CDR1 DFQATT, CDR2 SNEGSKA (reference sequence). The CDR3 is 14 residues long. V lost 0 bases, J lost 3 bases, and 12 bases lay in between. The CDR3 is CSARESGDNYEQYF. The CDR3 nucleotides read TGCAGTGCTAGAGAATCAGGAGATAACTACGAGCAGTACTTC.

This clonotype was detected ten times or more. V usage is TRBV20-1 and J usage is TRBJ1-4; perhaps TRBD1 as D (5 bases). V dropped 5 bases and J dropped 0 bases, with 13 bases sitting between them. The germline gives CDR1 DFQATT, CDR2 SNEGSKA (reference sequence). The CDR3 is 15 amino acids. CDR3 nucleotides: TGCAGTGCTCTCGACGGGACTGCAACTAATGAAAAACTGTTTTTT. The encoded protein is CSALDGTATNEKLFF.

This clonotype has ten or more counts. This chain joins TRBV30 and TRBJ1-1; D is undetermined. V was clipped by 0 bases and J by 1 base, with 6 bases between them. The CDR3 has 13 residues. The germline V gene has CDR1 GTSNPN and CDR2 SVGIG (reference sequence). CDR3 nucleotide sequence: TGTGCCTGGAGTGTCGAACAGAACACTGAAGCTTTCTTT. As protein: CAWSVEQNTEAFF.

This clonotype was detected many times. The genes are TRBV7-9 and TRBJ2-1; no reliable D call. The CDR3 sequence is 15 residues long. Germline V gene lookup returns CDR1 SEHNR and CDR2 FQNEAQ (reference sequence). V shed 5 bases and J shed 0 bases, with 11 bases lying between them. The CDR3 nucleotides are TGTGCCAGCAGCCCGACGAGTAGCTCCTACAATGAGCAGTTCTTC. This codes for CASSPTSSSYNEQFF.

At least ten counts were recorded for this clonotype. The CDR3, as DNA: TGTGCCAGCAGCTTCCCGAGCGGACGAGCCAATGAGCAGTTCTTC. Protein product: CASSFPSGRANEQFF. This rearrangement joins TRBV11-2 to TRBJ2-1, with D possibly TRBD2 on 5 matching bases. Per the germline V gene, CDR1 is SGHAT and CDR2 is FQNNGV. V lost 3 bases to trimming and J lost 6 bases, with 15 bases between them. The length of the CDR3 is 15 residues.

This clonotype appeared many times. This chain uses TRBV12-3 or TRBV12-4 with TRBJ1-1; D perhaps matches TRBD1 (5 bases). With 4 bases removed from V and 1 base from J, the gap between germline ends came to 10 bases. The CDR3 runs to 14 residues. CDR3 sequence: CASSSGTANTEAFF. In DNA form, the CDR3 reads TGTGCCAGCAGTTCCGGGACCGCGAACACTGAAGCTTTCTTT.

This clonotype came up many times. The V gene is TRBV5-1, the J gene TRBJ2-1, with no clear D. This CDR3 has 18 amino acids. From germline, CDR1 is SGHRS and CDR2 YFSETQ. V was trimmed by 1 base and J by 1 base, leaving 18 bases between them. The CDR3, as DNA: TGCGCCAGCAGCTTGTCTTTTAGTACACGACTGTCCTACAATGAGCAGTTCTTC. Translated, it gives CASSLSFSTRLSYNEQFF.

This clonotype was seen at least ten times. V is TRBV29-1 and J is TRBJ2-7, with D perhaps TRBD2 (6 bases). V gave up 1 base and J gave up 6 bases, with 10 bases separating them. There are 12 residues in the CDR3. Germline V lookup: CDR1 SQVTM, CDR2 ANQGSEA. CDR3 in amino acids: CSVEVAVGEQYF. The CDR3 nucleotides read TGCAGCGTTGAAGTAGCGGTTGGCGAGCAGTACTTC.

There are a few counts of this clonotype. This may arise from a read error, as a much more abundant clone is one base away. The chain recombines TRBV7-9 with TRBJ2-1, with D possibly matching TRBD2 (5 bases). The germline V gene encodes CDR1 SEHNR and CDR2 FQNEAQ (reference sequence). The CDR3 sequence is 12 residues long. Here the CDR3 reads CDSSLASHEQFF. In DNA, the CDR3 is TGTGACAGCAGCTTAGCTAGCCATGAGCAGTTCTTC. The whole variable domain, filled in from reference TRBV7-9 and TRBJ2-1, reads DTGVSQNPRHKITKRGQNVTFRCDPISEHNRLYWYRQTLGQGPEFLTYFQNEAQLEKSRLLSDRFSAERPKGSFSTLEIQRTEQGDSAMYLCDSSLASHEQFFGPGTRLTVL.

V is TRBV28 and J is TRBJ1-6; D is possibly TRBD1 (6 bases). Germline V CDR1 and CDR2: MDHEN, SYDVKM. CDR3 length equals 12 residues. CDR3 amino acids: CVSRGGGSPLHF. In DNA form, the CDR3 reads TGTGTGAGCCGAGGGGGGGGATCACCCCTCCACTTT.

In this sample, this clonotype turned up many times. The gene calls are TRBV5-6 and TRBJ2-1, with 14 bases fitting TRBD2. V shed 4 bases and J 6 bases; nucleotides not matched to a gene: 12. Germline-derived CDR1 and CDR2 are SGHDT and YYEEEE. The CDR3 spans 18 residues. The CDR3 protein is CASSPQGGLAGEFNEQFF. CDR3 sequence (DNA): TGTGCCAGCAGCCCTCAAGGGGGACTAGCGGGAGAGTTCAATGAGCAGTTCTTC.

This clonotype occurred many times. The V and J genes are TRBV5-1 and TRBJ1-5, with a tentative D call TRBD1 (5 bases). This CDR3 is built from 15 residues. Germline values: CDR1 SGHRS, CDR2 YFSETQ. Deletions cut 0 bases from V and 7 bases from J, with 14 bases between. The CDR3 region has the DNA TGCGCCAGCAGCTTGGGGGGACGGGAGAGGCAGCCCCAGCATTTT. The encoded protein is CASSLGGRERQPQHF.

Ten or more counts support this clonotype. The chain joins TRBV20-1 to TRBJ2-1; 9 bases agree with TRBD1. CDR1 and CDR2 (germline): DFQATT, SNEGSKA (reference sequence). CDR3 length: 14 residues. Germline trimming cut 1 base from V and 8 bases from J; bases unmatched to any gene: 6. CDR3 sequence (DNA): TGCAGTGCTAGAGGCACAGGGGGCAGATATGAGCAGTTCTTC. Its translation: CSARGTGGRYEQFF.

This clonotype has ten or more counts. The chain carries TRBV20-1 and TRBJ1-1; D remains unclear. The CDR3 is made up of 14 amino acids. CDR1 DFQATT and CDR2 SNEGSKA come from the germline V gene (reference sequence). The V end lost 3 bases, the J end lost 6 bases, and 17 bases lay between the germline ends. CDR3 DNA sequence: TGCAGTGCTAGGGGGTTTCAAGTGGGTTCTGAAGCTTTCTTT. The encoded protein is CSARGFQVGSEAFF.

This clonotype was seen many times. The chain combines TRBV12-3 or TRBV12-4 with TRBJ2-1, with 10 positions matching TRBD1. The CDR3 sequence is 17 residues long. The ends lost 5 bases at V and 5 bases at J; junction bases unmatched: 12. The CDR3 loop is CASSTPTGGGADNEQFF. The CDR3 DNA follows: TGTGCCAGCAGTACTCCGACAGGGGGCGGAGCGGACAATGAGCAGTTCTTC.

Ten or more counts support this clonotype. The rearrangement joins TRBV7-2 to TRBJ1-4, with D unresolved. The V gene lost 3 bases and the J gene lost 7 bases, with 9 bases spanning the gap. The CDR3 contains 13 residues. CDR1 is SGHTA, CDR2 FQGNSA, per germline. CDR3 loop: CASSFLGSEKLFF. In DNA, the CDR3 is TGTGCCAGCAGCTTCCTGGGGAGTGAAAAACTGTTTTTT.

The table lists this clonotype with many counts. Here the CDR3 reads CASSLGPSNQPQHF. The DNA of the CDR3 is TGTGCCAGCAGCTTAGGCCCTAGCAATCAGCCCCAGCATTTT. This chain joins TRBV7-2 and TRBJ1-5; unclear D gene. V was trimmed by 1 base and J by 0 bases, leaving 4 bases between them. CDR3 length equals 14 residues. Germline-derived CDR1 and CDR2 are SGHTA and FQGNSA.

This clonotype appeared many times. The chain couples TRBV5-1 to TRBJ2-7; 7 bases fit TRBD2. Germline lookup yields CDR1 SGHRS and CDR2 YFSETQ. CDR3 length equals 12 residues. Trimming removed 3 bases from V and 4 bases from J; junction bases left unmatched: 1. The CDR3 sequence: CASSSGRYEQYF. The DNA for the CDR3 is TGCGCCAGCAGCTCCGGGAGGTACGAGCAGTACTTC.

The table lists this clonotype with many counts. The genes are TRBV6-2 or TRBV6-3 and TRBJ1-1; D ambiguous. The CDR3 extends over 18 amino acids. V lost 5 bases and J lost 4, with 26 bases in between. The V gene's germline CDR1 is MNHEY and CDR2 SVGEGT. CDR3 loop: CASSRRETPSLVPTEAFF. CDR3 sequence (DNA): TGTGCCAGCAGTCGCAGAGAGACGCCCAGTCTGGTCCCCACTGAAGCTTTCTTT.

This clonotype was counted many times. This sequence joins TRBV10-2 and TRBJ2-2; D remains unclear. CDR1 and CDR2 from the germline V gene are WSHSY and SAAADI. Trimming shortened V by 6 bases and J by 8 bases, and 10 bases separated the two germline ends. This CDR3 comprises 12 residues. CDR3 amino acids: CASRELTGELFF. The CDR3 DNA sequence: TGCGCCAGCAGAGAACTAACTGGGGAGCTGTTTTTT.

The sample holds many counts of this clonotype. The V call is TRBV29-1, the J call TRBJ2-7; TRBD1 matches at 7 bases. The CDR3 loop spans 12 amino acids. Unmatched junction bases numbered 3, after V lost 4 bases and J lost 3 bases. Germline CDR1 is SQVTM and CDR2 is ANQGSEA. The CDR3 region has the DNA TGCAGCGTTGGGGACAGTGTCTACGAGCAGTACTTC. Translated, it gives CSVGDSVYEQYF.

There are many counts of this clonotype. The V gene is TRBV29-1, the J gene TRBJ2-3, with unresolved D. Germline CDR1 and CDR2: SQVTM and ANQGSEA. This CDR3 has 10 residues. Between the trimmed V and J ends, which lost 4 bases and 6 bases, there was a span of 5 bases. The chain's CDR3 is CSVVSDTQYF. The CDR3 coding sequence is TGCAGCGTTGTCTCGGATACGCAGTATTTT.

This clonotype was counted many times. The V call is TRBV20-1, the J call TRBJ2-6, with a possible D match to TRBD2 (5 bases). The V end was cut by 1 base, the J end by 2 bases, with 6 bases between. Germline V lookup: CDR1 DFQATT, CDR2 SNEGSKA (reference sequence). The CDR3 totals 14 residues. CDR3 in amino acids: CSARGGAGANVLTF. Written as DNA, the CDR3 is TGCAGTGCTAGAGGGGGAGCTGGGGCCAACGTCCTGACTTTC.

This clonotype was seen repeatedly, ten times or more. J is TRBJ2-7 and V is TRBV10-3, with 10 bases aligning to TRBD2. Germline CDR1 reads ENHRY; CDR2 reads SYGVKD. Losses at the gene ends were 11 bases for V and 5 bases for J; bases not matched to a gene: 12. The CDR3 has 14 amino acids. The CDR3 sequence: CAVSAGTSVHEQYF. CDR3 nucleotide sequence: TGTGCCGTTTCGGCCGGGACTAGCGTCCACGAGCAGTACTTC.